The 18 T cell receptor beta chains reported below all come from one sample, sequenced in a study of T cells in Graves' hyperthyroidism and ophthalmopathy. It was RNA transcripts that yielded the amplified TCR beta CDR3 regions. First-round RT-PCR with HTBI primers amplified the TCR CDR3 region. MiXCR, run by TCRdb on the multiplex PCR reads, gives a single entry per CDR3 protein. The sample shows under 200,000 distinct CDR3 sequences, over 8% of them seen only once. The specimen sequenced was blood. The source is a woman under 30 with Graves' hyperthyroidism that later progressed to Graves' ophthalmopathy.

The chain has TRBV6-2 or TRBV6-3 and TRBJ2-3; D unclear. V lost 0 bases, J lost 0 bases, and 10 bases lay in between. CDR1 and CDR2 (germline): MNHEY, SVGEGT. The CDR3 consists of 16 residues. The chain's CDR3 is CASSYSISHSTDTQYF. The CDR3 DNA sequence: TGTGCCAGCAGTTACTCGATTAGTCACAGCACAGATACGCAGTATTTT.

The chain is built from TRBV19 and TRBJ2-2; the D is unclear. The V gene lost 3 bases and the J gene lost 5 bases, with 22 bases spanning the gap. The CDR3 spans 18 residues. Germline V gene sequence: CDR1 LNHDA, CDR2 SQIVND (reference sequence). The CDR3 DNA is TGTGCCAGTAGTATTTTAGCCTCTACTTCAGTTCTTACCGGGGAGCTGTTTTTT. Amino acids: CASSILASTSVLTGELFF.

This clonotype was observed at least ten times. In DNA form, the CDR3 reads TGTGCCAGCACCGACAGGGGGCTTCAGCCCCAGCATTTT. Its protein product is CASTDRGLQPQHF. J is TRBJ1-5 and V is TRBV6-1, with TRBD1 identical over 10 bases. CDR1 is MNHNS, CDR2 SASEGT, per germline. With 7 bases clipped from V and 6 bases from J, the junction kept 3 bases outside the gene matches. The CDR3 is 13 amino acids.

This clonotype was found many times. The V and J genes are TRBV5-6 and TRBJ2-7; 7 bases fit TRBD2. Per the germline V gene, CDR1 is SGHDT and CDR2 is YYEEEE. This CDR3 has 14 amino acids. Trimming at V came to 2 bases and at J to 3 bases, leaving 5 bases not matched to a gene. CDR3 nucleotides: TGTGCCAGCAGCTTCGGACTAGGAGGCTACGAGCAGTACTTC. Protein product: CASSFGLGGYEQYF.

In this sample, this clonotype turned up a few times. This chain links TRBV24-1 with TRBJ2-5; D is undetermined. The V gene's germline CDR1 is KGHDR and CDR2 SFDVKD. The CDR3 extends over 11 amino acids. Trimming stripped 7 bases from V and 5 bases from J, with 7 bases between. The CDR3 protein is CATRSGETQYF. The DNA of the CDR3 is TGTGCCACCAGGTCAGGTGAGACCCAGTACTTC.

This clonotype showed up many times. The chain employs TRBV2 and TRBJ2-1, with D unresolved. CDR1 is SNHLY and CDR2 is FYNNEI in the germline V gene. V lost 7 bases and J 4 bases, leaving 11 bases between the germline ends. The CDR3 has 13 residues. CDR3 DNA: TGTGCCAGCACCTTGGACGGATACAATGAGCAGTTCTTC. It specifies CASTLDGYNEQFF.

This clonotype was recorded many times. The chain carries TRBV30 and TRBJ2-5, with 10 bases identical to TRBD2. Trimming at V came to 0 bases and at J to 6 bases, leaving 13 bases not matched to a gene. The germline gives CDR1 GTSNPN, CDR2 SVGIG (reference sequence). This CDR3 contains 17 residues. CDR3 region: CAWSVVAGGTITKTQYF. CDR3 DNA: TGTGCCTGGAGTGTAGTAGCGGGGGGCACCATTACGAAGACCCAGTACTTC.

This clonotype showed up many times. The genes are TRBV7-2 and TRBJ1-6; 8 bases align to TRBD1. Losses at the gene ends were 1 base for V and 9 bases for J; bases not matched to a gene: 8. Germline assignment: CDR1 SGHTA and CDR2 FQGNSA. There are 16 residues in the CDR3. CDR3 coding DNA: TGTGCCAGCAGCTTAGTTGAGACAGGGGTCGGTTCACCCCTCCACTTT. Amino acid sequence: CASSLVETGVGSPLHF.

This clonotype was detected ten times or more. The rearrangement links TRBV9 to TRBJ1-1; D gene uncertain. CDR1 is SGDLS and CDR2 is YYNGEE in the germline V gene. The V gene lost 4 bases and the J gene lost 4 bases, with 14 bases spanning the gap. The length of the CDR3 is 14 residues. CDR3 nucleotide sequence: TGTGCCAGCAGCCCGCGCGCGATGGGCACTGAAGCTTTCTTT. It encodes CASSPRAMGTEAFF.

CDR3 DNA sequence: TGTGCCAGTAGTCCTGGTCAGGTCCCATGGGGCTACACCTTC. Its protein is CASSPGQVPWGYTF. The chain employs TRBV19 and TRBJ1-2; D gene unclear. Trimming stripped 5 bases from V and 8 bases from J, with 18 bases between. Looked up from germline, CDR1 is LNHDA and CDR2 is SQIVND (reference sequence). The CDR3 extends over 14 amino acids.

V and J are TRBV9 and TRBJ2-3; perhaps TRBD2 as D (5 bases). CDR3 size: 15 residues. CDR1 is SGDLS and CDR2 is YYNGEE in the germline V gene. Trimming stripped 0 bases from V and 0 bases from J, with 8 bases between. This chain's CDR3 is CASSVGGSSTDTQYF. CDR3 coding DNA: TGTGCCAGCAGCGTAGGAGGGTCTAGCACAGATACGCAGTATTTT.

The sample holds many counts of this clonotype. J is TRBJ2-1 and V is TRBV7-3; 7 bases map to TRBD2. Germline V gene sequence: CDR1 SGHTA, CDR2 FQGTGA. This CDR3 region has 15 residues. V was clipped by 3 bases and J by 6 bases; unmatched bases: 8. In nucleotides, the CDR3 is TGTGCCAGCAGCTTGGTGGGAGGGTCTCGCAATGAGCAGTTCTTC. Its translation is CASSLVGGSRNEQFF. The full variable domain, in which reference TRBV7-3 and TRBJ2-1 provide the parts outside the CDR3, is GAGVSQTPSNKVTEKGKYVELRCDPISGHTALYWYRQSLGQGPEFLIYFQGTGAADDSGLPNDRFFAVRPEGSVSTLKIQRTERGDSAVYLCASSLVGGSRNEQFFGPGTRLTVL.

V and J are TRBV29-1 and TRBJ2-1; D not resolved. Germline loops: CDR1 SQVTM, CDR2 ANQGSEA. The CDR3 is made up of 11 amino acids. Trimming left V 3 bases short and J 5 bases short, with 5 bases between. Here the CDR3 reads CSVDGDNEQFF. CDR3 DNA: TGCAGCGTTGACGGAGACAATGAGCAGTTCTTC.

This clonotype was counted at least ten times. In nucleotides, the CDR3 is TGTGCCAGCAGTTTATGGGCCACCCCGCACACTGAAGCTTTCTTT. This gives the protein CASSLWATPHTEAFF. This chain connects TRBV28 to TRBJ1-1; no reliable D call. Germline assignment: CDR1 MDHEN and CDR2 SYDVKM. The CDR3 totals 15 residues. Trimming pared 0 bases from V and 3 bases from J, leaving 11 bases between. Supplemented by reference TRBV28 and TRBJ1-1, the full variable domain reads DVKVTQSSRYLVKRTGEKVFLECVQDMDHENMFWYRQDPGLGLRLIYFSYDVKMKEKGDIPEGYSVSREKKERFSLILESASTNQTSMYLCASSLWATPHTEAFFGQGTRLTVV.

This clonotype occurred many times. The chain has TRBV5-1 and TRBJ2-2; D unclear. Germline CDR1 and CDR2: SGHRS and YFSETQ. The V gene lost 4 bases and the J gene lost 5 bases, with 9 bases spanning the gap. The CDR3 has 13 amino acids. The chain's CDR3 is CASSTTVTGELFF. Written as DNA, the CDR3 is TGCGCCAGCAGCACAACAGTAACCGGGGAGCTGTTTTTT.

This clonotype occurred many times. The V and J genes are TRBV6-1 and TRBJ1-4; 7 bases line up with TRBD1. Germline values: CDR1 MNHNS, CDR2 SASEGT. This CDR3 has 14 amino acids. V was clipped by 6 bases and J by 2 bases; unmatched bases: 3. In DNA form, the CDR3 reads TGTGCCAGCAGACCAGGGGGGACTAATGAAAAACTGTTTTTT. Translating it yields CASRPGGTNEKLFF.

This clonotype was counted ten times or more. J is TRBJ1-6 and V is TRBV28, with D possibly being TRBD1 (6 bases). Germline V CDR1 and CDR2: MDHEN, SYDVKM. The germline V and J ends were trimmed by 5 bases and 9 bases, with 8 bases remaining between them. The CDR3 extends over 12 amino acids. The CDR3 bases are TGTGCCAGCAGTGAAGGGGGTTCACCCCTCCACTTT. It translates to CASSEGGSPLHF. Using reference TRBV28 and TRBJ1-6 for the parts outside the CDR3, the full variable domain is DVKVTQSSRYLVKRTGEKVFLECVQDMDHENMFWYRQDPGLGLRLIYFSYDVKMKEKGDIPEGYSVSREKKERFSLILESASTNQTSMYLCASSEGGSPLHFGNGTRLTVT.

The chain joins TRBV5-1 to TRBJ2-5, with TRBD1 matching 7 bases. V lost 4 bases and J lost 1; bases outside the gene matches: 4. Germline assignment: CDR1 SGHRS and CDR2 YFSETQ. The length of the CDR3 is 14 residues. Here the CDR3 reads CASSTTGAQETQYF. CDR3 nucleotides: TGCGCCAGCAGCACTACAGGGGCCCAAGAGACCCAGTACTTC.